Shown below are 22 T cell receptor beta chains from a single sample sequenced in a study of T cells in Graves' hyperthyroidism and ophthalmopathy. What was amplified from RNA transcripts were TCR beta CDR3 regions. HTBI primers were the set used in a first-round RT-PCR of the TCR CDR3. One entry per CDR3 protein, called by TCRdb with MiXCR from the multiplex PCR reads. Of about 710,000 distinct CDR3 sequences in the sample, roughly 17% were seen once. The sequencing input was blood. The source is a man between 18 and 29 years old with Graves' hyperthyroidism.

Comment on this clonotype: Being one base from a much bigger clone, this may be a read error. The conserved final phenylalanine or tryptophan is absent from the CDR3, which likely points to a read error. V usage is TRBV11-2 and J usage is TRBJ2-1, with 10 positions matching TRBD2. Trimming removed 5 bases from V and 3 bases from J; junction bases left unmatched: 7. The CDR3 extends over 16 amino acids. The germline V gene encodes CDR1 SGHAT and CDR2 FQNNGV. CDR3 region: CASSRIAGGGYNEQFL. The DNA for the CDR3 is TGTGCCAGCAGCCGAATAGCGGGAGGTGGCTACAATGAGCAGTTCCTC.

This clonotype came up a few times. The chain combines TRBV27 with TRBJ1-5; D call uncertain. V was clipped by 6 bases and J by 6 bases, with 12 bases between them. The CDR3 extends over 13 amino acids. CDR1 and CDR2 from the germline V gene are MNHEY and SMNVEV (reference sequence). The CDR3 protein is CASSFWEGQPQHF. The DNA for the CDR3 is TGTGCCAGCAGCTTTTGGGAGGGTCAGCCCCAGCATTTT.

The chain is built from TRBV5-5 and TRBJ2-5; possible D gene TRBD2, 6 bases. The V end lost 0 bases, the J end lost 2 bases, and 14 bases lay between the germline ends. The CDR3 totals 16 residues. Germline V lookup: CDR1 SGHKS, CDR2 YYEKEE (reference sequence). DNA of the CDR3: TGTGCCAGCAGCTTGGCCGCGGGGATAACTCAAGAGACCCAGTACTTC. Translation gives CASSLAAGITQETQYF.

This clonotype was seen at least ten times. The chain employs TRBV20-1 and TRBJ1-1; 7 bases are a match to TRBD1. V lost 5 bases, J lost 2 bases, and 5 bases stayed unmatched. The CDR3 runs to 13 residues. Germline V gives CDR1 DFQATT, CDR2 SNEGSKA (reference sequence). For the CDR3, the DNA is TGCAGTGCTCGAACAGGGGTCAACACTGAAGCTTTCTTT. Translated: CSARTGVNTEAFF.

The chain employs TRBV29-1 and TRBJ2-2; 8 bases are shared with TRBD2. J was trimmed by 5 bases and V by 4 bases; bases with no gene match: 3. The CDR3 has 13 amino acids. Germline lookup yields CDR1 SQVTM and CDR2 ANQGSEA. The CDR3 sequence is CSVVGTSTGELFF. As DNA, the CDR3 is TGCAGCGTTGTCGGGACTAGTACCGGGGAGCTGTTTTTT.

This clonotype was detected a few times. A much more abundant neighbour one base away suggests this may be a read error. The chain carries TRBV2 and TRBJ2-5, with a weak D call TRBD2 (7 bases). This CDR3 contains 13 residues. Germline CDR1 and CDR2: SNHLY and FYNNEI. The CDR3 DNA sequence: TGTACCAGCACGAGGGGGGGGCAAGAGACCCAGTACTTC. It specifies CTSTRGGQETQYF. The full variable domain, its missing parts supplied by reference TRBV2 and TRBJ2-5, is EPEVTQTPSHQVTQMGQEVILRCVPISNHLYFYWYRQILGQKVEFLVSFYNNEISEKSEIFDDQFSVERPDGSNFTLKIRSTKLEDSAMYFCTSTRGGQETQYFGPGTRLLVL.

In its sample, this clonotype was seen many times. V and J are TRBV7-9 and TRBJ2-5; 11 bases agree with TRBD2. Germline V gene sequence: CDR1 SEHNR, CDR2 FQNEAQ (reference sequence). After removal of 5 bases from V and 7 bases from J, the junction contained 18 bases not matched to a gene. The CDR3 spans 18 residues. The chain's CDR3 is CASSLGASGRLGDRTQYF. In DNA, the CDR3 is TGTGCCAGCAGCCTTGGGGCTAGCGGGAGGCTGGGAGATCGGACCCAGTACTTC.

The CDR3 protein is CASSPTGSGVLYEQYF. CDR3 DNA: TGTGCCAGCAGCCCAACCGGAAGCGGGGTCCTCTACGAGCAGTACTTC. The V and J genes are TRBV5-4 and TRBJ2-7; 7 bases map to TRBD2. CDR1 is SGHNT and CDR2 is YYREEE in the germline V gene (reference sequence). V dropped 4 bases and J dropped 3; count of bases not matched to a gene: 13. This CDR3 contains 16 residues.

The J gene is TRBJ2-6, the V gene TRBV5-4, with 7 nucleotides matching TRBD2. The germline CDR1 and CDR2 sequences are SGHNT and YYREEE (reference sequence). After removal of 0 bases from V and 2 bases from J, the junction contained 8 bases not matched to a gene. This CDR3 spans 18 amino acids. In nucleotides, the CDR3 is TGTGCCAGCAGCTTGGTAAGGTCGGGGGGACCTGGGGCCAACGTCCTGACTTTC. Its translation: CASSLVRSGGPGANVLTF.

Ten or more counts support this clonotype. The V gene is TRBV27, the J gene TRBJ1-2, with TRBD1 identical over 9 bases. This CDR3 is 13 amino acids long. The germline V gene encodes CDR1 MNHEY and CDR2 SMNVEV (reference sequence). V trimming: 6 bases; J trimming: 4 bases; junction bases outside the gene matches: 3. The CDR3 DNA reads TGTGCCAGCAGACAGGACAGGGGCTATGGCTACACCTTC. It encodes CASRQDRGYGYTF.

This clonotype was recorded many times. It may be a read error: a sequence one base away is much more abundant. The chain is built from TRBV9 and TRBJ2-1; D is unclear. Germline CDR1 SGDLS, CDR2 YYNGEE. This CDR3 is 13 amino acids long. Trimming took 0 bases from V and 2 from J, leaving 3 bases between them. The CDR3 region is CASSVGTYNEQFF. The CDR3 coding sequence is TGTGCCAGCAGCGTAGGGACCTACAATGAGCAGTTCTTC.

This clonotype was seen repeatedly, ten times or more. The rearrangement joins TRBV2 to TRBJ1-3; possible D gene TRBD1, 5 bases. The CDR3 has 16 residues. The germline V and J ends were trimmed by 1 base and 1 base, with 11 bases remaining between them. Germline V gene data show CDR1 as SNHLY and CDR2 as FYNNEI. DNA of the CDR3: TGTGCCAGCAGTGAAGTAGGGACCCGGTCTGGAAACACCATATATTTT. This codes for CASSEVGTRSGNTIYF.

Worth noting for this clonotype: Given a much more abundant clone one base away, this may be a read error. The rearrangement links TRBV28 to TRBJ2-7; tentatively, D is TRBD1 or TRBD2 (5 bases each). The V end was cut by 5 bases, the J end by 7 bases, with 15 bases between. Germline assignment: CDR1 MDHEN and CDR2 SYDVKM. The CDR3 is 13 residues long. The CDR3 spells CASSPRGVDEQYF. The CDR3 region has the DNA TGTGCCAGCAGTCCCCGGGGCGTGGATGAGCAGTACTTC. Supplemented by reference TRBV28 and TRBJ2-7, the full variable domain reads DVKVTQSSRYLVKRTGEKVFLECVQDMDHENMFWYRQDPGLGLRLIYFSYDVKMKEKGDIPEGYSVSREKKERFSLILESASTNQTSMYLCASSPRGVDEQYFGPGTRLTVT.

This chain joins TRBV20-1 and TRBJ2-3, with D unclear. V lost 3 bases and J 4 bases, leaving 20 bases between the germline ends. Germline V CDR1 and CDR2: DFQATT, SNEGSKA (reference sequence). This CDR3 has 16 residues. CDR3: CSASSSSGGPPDTQYF. The CDR3 DNA sequence: TGCAGTGCTAGTTCTTCCTCCGGCGGACCGCCAGATACGCAGTATTTT.

This clonotype was detected many times. The chain has TRBV20-1 and TRBJ2-5; TRBD2 might be the D (6 bases). This CDR3 comprises 14 residues. Trimming stripped 0 bases from V and 7 bases from J, with 15 bases between. Germline-derived CDR1 and CDR2 are DFQATT and SNEGSKA (reference sequence). CDR3 DNA: TGCAGTGCTAGAGACCGTCAGGGAGGAATGACCCAGTACTTC. Translating gives CSARDRQGGMTQYF.

This clonotype was found many times. The rearrangement links TRBV30 to TRBJ2-3; D remains unclear. The CDR3 sequence is 14 residues long. Per germline, CDR1 GTSNPN and CDR2 SVGIG (reference sequence). V dropped 1 base and J dropped 0 bases, with 8 bases sitting between them. The CDR3 reads CAWSEGLSTDTQYF. The CDR3, as DNA: TGTGCCTGGAGTGAGGGTCTGAGCACAGATACGCAGTATTTT.

This sequence joins TRBV6-2 or TRBV6-3 and TRBJ2-7; a possible D gene is TRBD1 (6 bases). Germline assignment: CDR1 MNHEY and CDR2 SVGEGT. The V end was cut by 6 bases, the J end by 2 bases, with 11 bases between. This CDR3 comprises 13 residues. CDR3 protein: CASRPYRAYEQYF. As DNA, the CDR3 is TGTGCCAGCAGACCCTACAGGGCCTACGAGCAGTACTTC.

In this sample, this clonotype turned up a few times. This may stem from a read error, because a much larger clone lies one nucleotide away. As DNA, the CDR3 is TGTGCCAGCAGGACTAGCGGGAGAGGGTCTTGGAACAATGAGCAGTTCTTC. It yields the protein CASRTSGRGSWNNEQFF. V and J are TRBV6-1 and TRBJ2-1, with TRBD2 identical over 12 bases. Trimming at V came to 6 bases and at J to 5 bases, leaving 11 bases not matched to a gene. Per the germline V gene, CDR1 is MNHNS and CDR2 is SASEGT. CDR3 size: 17 residues.

Comment on this clonotype: As the CDR3 is not closed by the conserved phenylalanine or tryptophan, this likely results from a read error. The rearrangement uses TRBV28 and TRBJ1-4; no definite D call. The germline V and J ends were trimmed by 4 bases and 6 bases, with 6 bases remaining between them. Germline CDR1 is MDHEN and CDR2 is SYDVKM. This CDR3 region has 12 residues. The CDR3 DNA is TGTGCCAGCAGTTCCGGCGATGAAAAACTGTTTCTT. Protein product: CASSSGDEKLFL.

A few counts support this clonotype. The V gene is TRBV18, the J gene TRBJ2-1, with a weak D call TRBD2 (6 bases). Germline CDR1 KGHSH, CDR2 LQKENI. The CDR3 covers 15 residues. Deletions cut 4 bases from V and 3 bases from J, with 13 bases between. The CDR3 is CASSLGTGNYNEQFF. In DNA, the CDR3 is TGTGCCAGCTCACTGGGGACTGGCAACTACAATGAGCAGTTCTTC.

The chain is built from TRBV28 and TRBJ1-1; a possible D gene is TRBD1 (6 bases). Between the trimmed V and J ends, which lost 5 bases and 3 bases, there was a span of 16 bases. The CDR3 runs to 15 residues. Germline V gene lookup returns CDR1 MDHEN and CDR2 SYDVKM. As DNA, the CDR3 is TGTGCCAGCAGTACTGGGGGCATGGCGGACACTGAAGCTTTCTTT. Translated: CASSTGGMADTEAFF.

This clonotype was observed at least ten times. CDR3 in amino acids: CAGSQAVSSETQYF. The CDR3 DNA reads as TGTGCCGGGAGCCAGGCCGTTAGTTCGGAGACCCAGTACTTC. The chain links TRBV28 to TRBJ2-5; weak D call: TRBD2 (5 bases). V lost 11 bases and J lost 5, with 21 bases in between. Germline V gene lookup returns CDR1 MDHEN and CDR2 SYDVKM. The CDR3 is 14 residues long. Based on the CDR3 plus reference TRBV28 and TRBJ2-5, the full variable domain is DVKVTQSSRYLVKRTGEKVFLECVQDMDHENMFWYRQDPGLGLRLIYFSYDVKMKEKGDIPEGYSVSREKKERFSLILESASTNQTSMYLCAGSQAVSSETQYFGPGTRLLVL.